The subject of this entry is one TCR beta chain. Which antigen it targets is not known. Qualities for individual bases were not recorded, and no much larger clone is one base off. The CDR3 runs 12 amino acids, cysteine and phenylalanine included. CDR3 DNA only is kept here, 36 bases in frame from base 1. CDR1 and CDR2 (SGHRS, YFSETQ) derive from the germline V gene. At the junction V is shortened by 7 bases and J by 1 base, with 8 bases in between. Receptors were amplified or captured by the immunoSEQ multiplex PCR assay. TCRdb provides this immuneACCESS table in a form limited to in-frame rearrangements. Some clones are lacking; in checked studies, under half of them reflect an unresolved V gene, and why the rest are absent is not known. This sample comprises more than 95,000 clones, roughly 85% of them detected only once. The ten top clones hold roughly 13% of the sample. The sample belongs to a study of control samples from healthy donors and cancer patients (TCRdb year 2020).

Sequences were obtained from blood. This clonotype was obtained from a woman aged 45-65 years in good health. The chain links TRBV5-1 with TRBJ1-1; the D gene lacks a confident call. The DNA is as follows: TGCGCCAGCCGAGAGGGGAACACTGAAGCTTTCTTT. This encodes CASREGNTEAFF. With all but the CDR3 taken from the reference TRBV5-1 and TRBJ1-1 genes, the full variable domain is: KAGVTQTPRYLIKTRGQQVTLSCSPISGHRSVSWYQQTPGQGLQFLFEYFSETQRNKGNFPGRFSGRQFSNSRSEMNVSTLELGDSALYLCASREGNTEAFFGQGTRLTVV.